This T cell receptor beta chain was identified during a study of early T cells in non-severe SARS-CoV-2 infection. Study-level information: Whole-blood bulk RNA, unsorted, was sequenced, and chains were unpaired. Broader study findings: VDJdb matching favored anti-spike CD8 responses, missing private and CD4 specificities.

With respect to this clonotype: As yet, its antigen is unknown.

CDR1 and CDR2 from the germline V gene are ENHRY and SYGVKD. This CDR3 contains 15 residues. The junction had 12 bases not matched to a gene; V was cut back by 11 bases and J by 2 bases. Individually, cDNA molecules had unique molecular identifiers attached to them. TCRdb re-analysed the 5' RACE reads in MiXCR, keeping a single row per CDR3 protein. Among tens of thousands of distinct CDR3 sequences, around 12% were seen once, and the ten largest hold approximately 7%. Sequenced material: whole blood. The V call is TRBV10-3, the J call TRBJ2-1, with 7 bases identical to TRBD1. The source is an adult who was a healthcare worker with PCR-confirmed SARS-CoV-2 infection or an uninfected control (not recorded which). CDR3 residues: CAARPQGDAYNEQFF. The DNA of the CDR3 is TGTGCCGCGCGCCCGCAGGGGGATGCCTACAATGAGCAGTTCTTC.